The sequence of this T cell receptor beta chain was determined in a study of blood T cells in healthy people across ages. Between the trimmed V and J ends, which lost 2 bases and 10 bases, there was a span of 11 bases. CDR1 is SGHAT and CDR2 is FQNNGV in the germline V gene. The CDR3 sequence is 12 residues long. Total RNA amounts of at least 5 micrograms were extracted per sample. This clonotype was recorded many times. A second roughly 7 to 11 cycle PCR used barcoded and J-beta primers. From each sample, at least 2.5 million paired-end reads containing CDR3 were obtained. TCRdb re-derived calls from the 5' RACE reads in MiXCR, one entry per CDR3 protein. The data contain 720,000 or so distinct CDR3 sequences, 35% to 50% of them singletons.

Sequenced input: blood. V gene TRBV11-2 combines with J gene TRBJ2-5; D is unclear. This TCR was recovered from a man older than 75 in good health. CDR3 loop: CASSLTRLGQYF. Here the CDR3 DNA reads TGTGCCAGCAGCTTAACAAGACTGGGCCAGTACTTC.